This passage covers 8 T cell receptor beta chains from one sample sequenced in a study of cytomegalovirus exposure and HLA in healthy donors. Researchers ran the PCR with 60 Vbeta and 13 Jbeta primers. Sequencing was performed with immunoSEQ multiplex PCR; in TCRdb, only in-frame clones are kept and a portion is missing. The table records about 180,000 clones, about 80% of them present only once. Sequenced sample: PBMCs. The receptor set was obtained from a man aged 18 to 30 in good health and CMV-seronegative.

As concerns this clone: The sample carries other DNA sequences with the same CDR3. The CDR3 loop reads CASSLQGNTEAFF. The CDR3 region has the DNA TGTGCCAGCAGCTTACAGGGGAACACTGAAGCTTTCTTT. This chain joins TRBV27 and TRBJ1-1, with TRBD1 as a possible D gene (6 bases). V lost 6 bases to trimming and J lost 1 base, with 9 bases between them. CDR3 length equals 13 residues. From germline, CDR1 is MNHEY and CDR2 SMNVEV (reference sequence).

Here the CDR3 reads CASSIPGREVNYGYTF. Here the CDR3 DNA reads TGTGCCAGTAGTATCCCGGGACGGGAGGTTAACTATGGCTACACCTTC. The rearrangement uses TRBV19 and TRBJ1-2; a weak D match, TRBD1 (5 bases). CDR1 and CDR2 (germline): LNHDA, SQIVND (reference sequence). This CDR3 comprises 16 residues. Trimming stripped 3 bases from V and 1 base from J, with 15 bases between.

V is TRBV28 and J is TRBJ1-3, with TRBD1 identical over 7 bases. The ends lost 2 bases at V and 4 bases at J; junction bases unmatched: 11. The germline V gene encodes CDR1 MDHEN and CDR2 SYDVKM. This CDR3 is built from 17 residues. The CDR3 reads CASSLETGVRPGNTIYF. CDR3 nucleotide sequence: TGTGCCAGCAGTTTAGAAACAGGGGTTCGACCAGGAAACACCATATATTTT.

The chain employs TRBV4-2 and TRBJ2-2, with 9 bases fitting TRBD2. The CDR3 runs to 15 residues. V gave up 4 bases and J gave up 7 bases; unmatched junction bases: 7. The germline gives CDR1 LGHNA, CDR2 YNFKEQ. In DNA, the CDR3 is TGTGCCAGCAGCCCAACCGGACTAGCGATCGGGGAGCTGTTTTTT. Encoded protein: CASSPTGLAIGELFF.

The chain recombines TRBV5-1 with TRBJ2-7; possible D gene TRBD2, 6 bases. The CDR3 has 14 amino acids. The germline CDR1 and CDR2 sequences are SGHRS and YFSETQ. The V gene lost 0 bases and the J gene lost 2 bases, with 9 bases spanning the gap. The CDR3 DNA sequence: TGCGCCAGCAGCTTGGAATGGGGGGCCTACGAGCAGTACTTC. Encoded protein: CASSLEWGAYEQYF. Together with reference TRBV5-1 and TRBJ2-7, the CDR3 gives the full variable domain: KAGVTQTPRYLIKTRGQQVTLSCSPISGHRSVSWYQQTPGQGLQFLFEYFSETQRNKGNFPGRFSGRQFSNSRSEMNVSTLELGDSALYLCASSLEWGAYEQYFGPGTRLTVT.

This clone showed up just once. The J gene is TRBJ1-2, the V gene TRBV5-1, with a possible D match to TRBD1 (5 bases). This CDR3 spans 14 amino acids. Trimming removed 4 bases from V and 2 bases from J, with 12 bases in between. Germline values: CDR1 SGHRS, CDR2 YFSETQ. This chain's CDR3 is CASSPPDRNYGYTF. CDR3 sequence (DNA): TGCGCCAGCAGCCCACCCGACAGAAACTATGGCTACACCTTC.

The chain links TRBV28 to TRBJ2-7; 13 nucleotides line up with TRBD2. Trimming took 5 bases from V and 4 from J; bases not matched to a gene: 11. Germline CDR1 and CDR2: MDHEN and SYDVKM. The CDR3 runs to 17 residues. The CDR3 loop is CASSRLAGGLRVYEQYF. In DNA, the CDR3 is TGTGCCAGCAGTAGACTAGCGGGGGGACTCCGAGTATACGAGCAGTACTTC.

The chain carries TRBV30 and TRBJ2-7; no reliable D call. Germline V gene sequence: CDR1 GTSNPN, CDR2 SVGIG (reference sequence). V lost 5 bases, J lost 1 base, and 6 bases lay in between. This CDR3 has 11 amino acids. CDR3 loop: CAWAESYEQYF. CDR3 bases: TGTGCCTGGGCCGAGTCCTACGAGCAGTACTTC.